What follows are 32 T cell receptor beta chains derived from one specimen sequenced in a study of shared clonotypes between healthy human individuals. Clones were sequenced by immunoSEQ multiplex PCR, and TCRdb holds only the in-frame ones, with some missing. Here the sample spans some 2.1 million clones, 90% to 95% being singletons. Material: naive CD4+ T cells sorted from blood. Subset specified: CD45RA+ positively selected. These TCRs come from a man aged 18 to 30 in good health.

This chain connects TRBV6-5 to TRBJ1-4, with 8 bases that match TRBD1. The CDR3 has 14 amino acids. Germline V gives CDR1 MNHEY, CDR2 SVGAGI. V trimming: 5 bases; J trimming: 7 bases; junction bases outside the gene matches: 6. The CDR3 sequence: CASSPDRGSEKLFF. Written as DNA, the CDR3 is TGTGCCAGCAGTCCCGACAGGGGATCTGAAAAACTGTTTTTT.

The chain has TRBV5-1 and TRBJ2-1, with 9 bases lining up with TRBD2. The CDR3 runs to 15 residues. The germline CDR1 and CDR2 sequences are SGHRS and YFSETQ. Germline trimming cut 0 bases from V and 4 bases from J; bases unmatched to any gene: 2. The CDR3 nucleotides are TGCGCCAGCAGCTTGGCGCGGGAGGGTTACAATGAGCAGTTCTTC. Its protein product is CASSLAREGYNEQFF.

This rearrangement joins TRBV19 to TRBJ2-3; maybe TRBD1 (5 bases). CDR1 is LNHDA, CDR2 SQIVND, per germline (reference sequence). V was shortened by 4 bases and J by 2 bases, with 10 bases between the two germline ends. This CDR3 spans 14 amino acids. DNA of the CDR3: TGTGCCAGTAGTAGGCAGGGCACCACAGATACGCAGTATTTT. Amino acid sequence: CASSRQGTTDTQYF.

This clone was seen only a few times. Other DNA sequences in this specimen translate into the identical CDR3. V is TRBV27 and J is TRBJ2-3, with 8 bases fitting TRBD2. The V gene's germline CDR1 is MNHEY and CDR2 SMNVEV (reference sequence). This CDR3 contains 15 residues. V was pared by 6 bases and J by 3 bases, with 8 bases of the junction left unmatched. CDR3 nucleotides: TGTGCCAGCAGCCGAACTAGCGGAAAGACAGATACGCAGTATTTT. Translation: CASSRTSGKTDTQYF.

Concerning this clone itself: Additional DNA sequences in this sample encode the identical CDR3. The rearrangement uses TRBV9 and TRBJ2-7; a weak D match, TRBD1 (5 bases). Deletions cut 0 bases from V and 2 bases from J, with 9 bases between. CDR1 SGDLS and CDR2 YYNGEE come from the germline V gene. This CDR3 comprises 14 residues. CDR3 loop: CASSVGTGPYEQYF. CDR3 bases: TGTGCCAGCAGCGTAGGAACAGGTCCCTACGAGCAGTACTTC.

The V and J genes are TRBV6-5 and TRBJ2-7, with D tentatively TRBD2 (6 bases). The V and J ends lost 5 bases and 2 bases respectively, with 13 bases between them. CDR1 is MNHEY, CDR2 SVGAGI, per germline. There are 14 residues in the CDR3. DNA of the CDR3: TGTGCCAGCAGTGCCCCGGGGACTCCCTACGAGCAGTACTTC. The encoded protein is CASSAPGTPYEQYF.

The J gene is TRBJ1-1, the V gene TRBV5-1; D gene unclear. The V end lost 6 bases, the J end lost 5 bases, and 8 bases lay between the germline ends. In germline, CDR1 is SGHRS, CDR2 YFSETQ. This CDR3 has 11 residues. The CDR3 nucleotides read TGCGCCAGCATCCCCGTGACTGAAGCTTTCTTT. It encodes CASIPVTEAFF.

V is TRBV4-1 and J is TRBJ2-3; 8 bases line up with TRBD1. The CDR3 contains 16 residues. With 0 bases clipped from V and 3 bases from J, the junction kept 5 bases outside the gene matches. CDR1 and CDR2 from the germline V gene are MGHRA and YSYEKL. This CDR3 reads CASSQEAGGWTDTQYF. The CDR3 coding sequence is TGCGCCAGCAGCCAAGAGGCAGGGGGCTGGACAGATACGCAGTATTTT.

Comments on this clone: Other DNA sequences in the sample encode the same CDR3. The chain has TRBV9 and TRBJ2-2; 9 bases line up with TRBD2. From germline, CDR1 is SGDLS and CDR2 YYNGEE. With V trimmed by 0 bases and J by 5 bases, 5 bases remained unmatched. The CDR3 covers 16 residues. The CDR3 sequence is CASSVGLAGSTGELFF. In DNA form, the CDR3 reads TGTGCCAGCAGCGTAGGTCTAGCGGGATCGACCGGGGAGCTGTTTTTT.

A word on this clone: This same CDR3 is encoded by further DNA sequences in the sample. The V gene is TRBV28, the J gene TRBJ2-5, with TRBD2 identical over 8 bases. V lost 6 bases, J lost 2 bases, and 8 bases stayed unmatched. The V gene's germline CDR1 is MDHEN and CDR2 SYDVKM. The length of the CDR3 is 15 residues. CDR3 bases: TGTGCCAGCAGCTTAGCGGGGCTAGGGCAAGAGACCCAGTACTTC. Translating gives CASSLAGLGQETQYF.

Worth noting for this clone: Additional DNA sequences in this sample encode the identical CDR3. The CDR3: CASSLGSSYEQYF. CDR3 DNA sequence: TGCGCCAGCAGCTTAGGCAGTTCCTACGAGCAGTACTTC. J is TRBJ2-7 and V is TRBV5-1; D remains ambiguous. Trimming took 2 bases from V and 1 from J, leaving 7 bases between them. Germline CDR1 and CDR2: SGHRS and YFSETQ. This CDR3 has 13 amino acids.

The chain links TRBV6-1 to TRBJ2-7; the D is unclear. The germline V gene has CDR1 MNHNS and CDR2 SASEGT. Trimming took off 1 base at V and 0 bases at J, with 13 bases between the two ends. The length of the CDR3 is 16 residues. The CDR3 region has the DNA TGTGCCAGCAGTGAAGGACGCGGCCCGAGCTCCTACGAGCAGTACTTC. Translated: CASSEGRGPSSYEQYF.

Notes on this clone: At the DNA level, this CDR3 is encoded by other sequences in the same sample as well. J is TRBJ1-4 and V is TRBV4-1; D is ambiguous. Trimming removed 1 base from V and 7 bases from J, with 7 bases in between. CDR3 length equals 13 residues. Germline V CDR1 and CDR2: MGHRA, YSYEKL. The CDR3 spells CASSQGPFEKLFF. The DNA of the CDR3 is TGCGCCAGCAGCCAAGGCCCCTTTGAAAAACTGTTTTTT.

J is TRBJ2-7 and V is TRBV11-2; 10 bases match TRBD2. There are 15 residues in the CDR3. Germline CDR1 and CDR2: SGHAT and FQNNGV. J gave up 7 bases and V 0 bases, and 6 bases lay outside the gene matches. CDR3 DNA sequence: TGTGCCAGCAGCTTAGATAGGGGACTAGCGCGGGAGCAGTACTTC. Protein product: CASSLDRGLAREQYF. The full variable domain, with the rest looked up from reference TRBV11-2 and TRBJ2-7, is EAGVAQSPRYKIIEKRQSVAFWCNPISGHATLYWYQQILGQGPKLLIQFQNNGVVDDSQLPKDRFSAERLKGVDSTLKIQPAKLEDSAVYLCASSLDRGLAREQYFGPGTRLTVT.

This chain uses TRBV10-1 with TRBJ2-7; perhaps TRBD1 as D (6 bases). Germline V lookup: CDR1 WNHNN, CDR2 SYGVQD (reference sequence). The CDR3 loop spans 12 amino acids. Trimming stripped 8 bases from V and 7 bases from J, with 15 bases between. CDR3 coding DNA: TGCGCCAGCCAAGGCAGGGGAACGGAGCAGTACTTC. Translating gives CASQGRGTEQYF.

The V gene is TRBV28, the J gene TRBJ2-1; 10 positions agree with TRBD2. V shed 11 bases, J shed 6 bases, and the junction held 10 bases outside the gene matches. The V gene's germline CDR1 is MDHEN and CDR2 SYDVKM. The CDR3 totals 14 residues. CDR3 in DNA: TGTGCCTCCCAAAGCGGGGGGGCGGGCAATGAGCAGTTCTTC. Translating it yields CASQSGGAGNEQFF. Full variable domain (missing parts from reference TRBV28 and TRBJ2-1): DVKVTQSSRYLVKRTGEKVFLECVQDMDHENMFWYRQDPGLGLRLIYFSYDVKMKEKGDIPEGYSVSREKKERFSLILESASTNQTSMYLCASQSGGAGNEQFFGPGTRLTVL.

The chain joins TRBV27 to TRBJ2-7; 9 bases are a match to TRBD1. Germline assignment: CDR1 MNHEY and CDR2 SMNVEV (reference sequence). The V and J ends lost 6 bases and 3 bases, in that order; junction bases with no gene match: 3. The CDR3 length is 13 residues. The CDR3 DNA follows: TGTGCCAGCAGCGGACAGGGGTTCTACGAGCAGTACTTC. Its protein product is CASSGQGFYEQYF.

The chain employs TRBV7-2 and TRBJ2-3; D is perhaps TRBD2 (5 bases). The CDR3 is made up of 13 amino acids. Deletions cut 6 bases from V and 5 bases from J, with 12 bases between. Germline CDR1 SGHTA, CDR2 FQGNSA. As DNA, the CDR3 is TGTGCCAGCAGACGGGAAATTGGAGATACGCAGTATTTT. It specifies CASRREIGDTQYF.

V and J are TRBV7-9 and TRBJ2-7; D ambiguous. The CDR3 has 11 amino acids. The V end lost 3 bases, the J end lost 6 bases, and 6 bases lay between the germline ends. Germline V gives CDR1 SEHNR, CDR2 FQNEAQ (reference sequence). CDR3 nucleotide sequence: TGTGCCAGCAGCTTTACGGGCGAGCAGTACTTC. It codes for CASSFTGEQYF. The variable domain in full, with the rest retrieved from reference TRBV7-9 and TRBJ2-7, is DTGVSQNPRHKITKRGQNVTFRCDPISEHNRLYWYRQTLGQGPEFLTYFQNEAQLEKSRLLSDRFSAERPKGSFSTLEIQRTEQGDSAMYLCASSFTGEQYFGPGTRLTVT.

CDR3 sequence reads: CASSLEGTQPQHF. The CDR3 nucleotides are TGTGCCAGCAGCTTGGAGGGGACTCAGCCCCAGCATTTT. The gene calls are TRBV7-9 and TRBJ1-5; D possibly corresponds to TRBD1 (5 bases). In germline, CDR1 is SEHNR, CDR2 FQNEAQ (reference sequence). The CDR3 totals 13 residues. The V and J ends lost 3 bases and 6 bases respectively, with 9 bases between them.

About this clone: The sample contains more than one DNA sequence encoding this CDR3. In nucleotides, the CDR3 is TGTGCCAGCAGCAATGGACAGGGCAATCAGCCCCAGCATTTT. It yields the protein CASSNGQGNQPQHF. The chain carries TRBV6-5 and TRBJ1-5; TRBD1 matches at 7 bases. Germline trimming cut 6 bases from V and 2 bases from J; bases unmatched to any gene: 4. This CDR3 contains 14 residues. Germline V gene sequence: CDR1 MNHEY, CDR2 SVGAGI.

As DNA, the CDR3 is TGTGCCAGCAGCTTAGTGGCAGTTACAGATACGCAGTATTTT. As protein: CASSLVAVTDTQYF. This chain joins TRBV7-9 and TRBJ2-3; no clear D. The CDR3 runs 14 residues. The V end lost 1 base, the J end lost 3 bases, and 8 bases lay between the germline ends. Germline V lookup: CDR1 SEHNR, CDR2 FQNEAQ (reference sequence).

CDR3 amino acids: CAWSGKQGRGRDSGYTF. The CDR3 DNA is TGTGCCTGGAGTGGCAAGCAGGGCAGGGGGCGCGACTCTGGCTACACCTTC. The rearrangement links TRBV30 to TRBJ1-2; TRBD1 matches at 8 bases. Germline V lookup: CDR1 GTSNPN, CDR2 SVGIG (reference sequence). V was pared by 1 base and J by 7 bases, with 17 bases of the junction left unmatched. This CDR3 is built from 17 residues.

This chain connects TRBV9 to TRBJ2-5, with D possibly matching TRBD2 (5 bases). The CDR3 is 14 residues long. V lost 0 bases to trimming and J lost 2 bases, with 8 bases between them. In germline, CDR1 is SGDLS, CDR2 YYNGEE. CDR3 DNA sequence: TGTGCCAGCAGCGTAGGACTAAATCAAGAGACCCAGTACTTC. This sequence encodes CASSVGLNQETQYF.

The rearrangement uses TRBV7-8 and TRBJ2-3, with D perhaps matching TRBD1 (6 bases). This CDR3 has 16 residues. V was cut by 3 bases and J by 0 bases, with 13 bases left in between. The germline V gene encodes CDR1 SGHVS and CDR2 FQNEAQ. The CDR3 DNA reads as TGTGCCAGCAGCTTTATGACAGGCGTTAGCACAGATACGCAGTATTTT. Translated, it gives CASSFMTGVSTDTQYF.

The chain is built from TRBV27 and TRBJ2-2; D is undetermined. The CDR3 sequence is 12 residues long. V was clipped by 4 bases and J by 8 bases, with 8 bases between them. Germline-derived CDR1 and CDR2 are MNHEY and SMNVEV (reference sequence). CDR3 nucleotides: TGTGCCAGCAGTTCGTTCCCGGGGGAGCTGTTTTTT. Translation gives CASSSFPGELFF.

This chain connects TRBV7-2 to TRBJ1-6, with D perhaps matching TRBD1 (6 bases). This CDR3 has 16 residues. Germline loops: CDR1 SGHTA, CDR2 FQGNSA. V lost 0 bases to trimming and J lost 6 bases, with 12 bases between them. CDR3 region: CASSLAIQGPNSPLHF. CDR3 DNA: TGTGCCAGCAGCTTAGCTATACAGGGCCCTAATTCACCCCTCCACTTT. Using reference TRBV7-2 and TRBJ1-6 for the parts outside the CDR3, the full variable domain is GAGVSQSPSNKVTEKGKDVELRCDPISGHTALYWYRQSLGQGLEFLIYFQGNSAPDKSGLPSDRFSAERTGGSVSTLTIQRTQQEDSAVYLCASSLAIQGPNSPLHFGNGTRLTVT.

The rearrangement uses TRBV15 and TRBJ2-7; 8 nucleotides align to TRBD1. The CDR3 consists of 15 residues. Germline CDR1 LNHNV, CDR2 YYDKDF (reference sequence). V was clipped by 0 bases and J by 2 bases; unmatched bases: 3. The CDR3 reads CATSRDQGATYEQYF. The CDR3 region has the DNA TGTGCCACCAGCAGAGATCAGGGGGCCACCTACGAGCAGTACTTC.

The chain uses TRBV30 and TRBJ1-1; D uncertain. Germline-derived CDR1 and CDR2 are GTSNPN and SVGIG (reference sequence). This CDR3 is 13 amino acids long. V gave up 5 bases and J gave up 3 bases, with 13 bases separating them. The CDR3, as DNA: TGTGCCTGGGGCCCGGGTTGGGACACTGAAGCTTTCTTT. It encodes CAWGPGWDTEAFF.

The chain has TRBV5-5 and TRBJ2-7; D may be TRBD2 (6 bases). Germline CDR1 reads SGHKS; CDR2 reads YYEKEE (reference sequence). The CDR3 spans 15 residues. The V gene lost 4 bases and the J gene lost 0 bases, with 14 bases spanning the gap. The DNA of the CDR3 is TGTGCCAGCAGCCCGGGACTCGCTTCCTCCTACGAGCAGTACTTC. Protein product: CASSPGLASSYEQYF.

V and J are TRBV2 and TRBJ1-1, with D perhaps TRBD1 (5 bases). V lost 6 bases and J 0 bases, leaving 8 bases between the germline ends. The CDR3 is 13 residues long. Germline CDR1 and CDR2: SNHLY and FYNNEI. CDR3: CASRLGVNTEAFF. The DNA of the CDR3 is TGTGCCAGCAGATTAGGGGTGAACACTGAAGCTTTCTTT.

This clone was picked up a small number of times. The rearrangement joins TRBV2 to TRBJ1-6; D is possibly TRBD1 (6 bases). CDR1 is SNHLY and CDR2 is FYNNEI in the germline V gene. The CDR3 contains 14 residues. The V and J ends lost 6 bases and 7 bases respectively, with 13 bases between them. CDR3 amino acids: CASRQDSLNSPLHF. Here the CDR3 DNA reads TGTGCCAGCAGACAGGACAGCTTAAATTCACCCCTCCACTTT.